These 19 T cell receptor beta chains were all obtained from the same sample, sequenced in a study of blood T cell repertoires in COVID-19 (dated by TCRdb to 2020 to 2021). The library was generated by the immunoSEQ multiplex PCR assay. In its TCRdb copy, this immuneACCESS table keeps in-frame sequences only and misses some clones. Where compared with another copy, unresolved V genes explain less than half of these, and the others have no known cause. The sample includes 250,000 or so clones, with around 88% observed a single time. Together, the top ten hold 1.2% to 1.5% of the sample. The material sequenced was peripheral blood. Receptor source: a man older than 75 with acute or convalescent COVID-19.

The chain links TRBV19 to TRBJ1-5; maybe TRBD1 (6 bases). The length of the CDR3 is 16 residues. The germline V gene has CDR1 LNHDA and CDR2 SQIVND (reference sequence). With 6 bases removed from V and 6 bases from J, the gap between germline ends came to 21 bases. The CDR3 nucleotides are TGTGCCAGTAGCCGTGGGCCCAGGGGAAGAGGTCAGCCCCAGCATTTT. Translation: CASSRGPRGRGQPQHF. Variable domain in full (rest from reference TRBV19 and TRBJ1-5): DGGITQSPKYLFRKEGQNVTLSCEQNLNHDAMYWYRQDPGQGLRLIYYSQIVNDFQKGDIAEGYSVSREKKESFPLTVTSAQKNPTAFYLCASSRGPRGRGQPQHFGDGTRLSIL.

Only a few counts were recorded for this clone. V usage is TRBV29-1 and J usage is TRBJ1-2; maybe TRBD1 (6 bases). The CDR3 runs 13 residues. The germline V gene encodes CDR1 SQVTM and CDR2 ANQGSEA. The germline V and J ends were trimmed by 4 bases and 5 bases, with 14 bases remaining between them. CDR3: CSVGEGGSYGYTF. The CDR3 nucleotides read TGCAGCGTTGGAGAGGGGGGTTCATATGGCTACACCTTC.

V and J are TRBV19 and TRBJ1-3; D is possibly TRBD1 (6 bases). V shed 6 bases and J shed 0 bases, with 9 bases lying between them. Germline values: CDR1 LNHDA, CDR2 SQIVND (reference sequence). The CDR3 covers 14 residues. Written as DNA, the CDR3 is TGTGCCAGTAGGGACAGTGGCTCTGGAAACACCATATATTTT. As protein: CASRDSGSGNTIYF.

The genes are TRBV7-9 and TRBJ2-1, with TRBD1 matching over 8 bases. CDR1 and CDR2 from the germline V gene are SEHNR and FQNEAQ (reference sequence). The CDR3 is made up of 15 amino acids. The V segment lost 0 bases and the J segment 6 bases; nucleotides outside the gene matches: 4. The CDR3, as DNA: TGTGCCAGCAGCTTAGCGGGGACAGGTCCCAATGAGCAGTTCTTC. It codes for CASSLAGTGPNEQFF.

This sequence joins TRBV7-8 and TRBJ2-2; 7 bases are a match to TRBD2. The CDR3 is 18 amino acids. Germline lookup yields CDR1 SGHVS and CDR2 FQNEAQ. With 4 bases clipped from V and 3 bases from J, the junction kept 14 bases outside the gene matches. The CDR3 spells CASSSWGGGPKDTGELFF. In DNA form, the CDR3 reads TGTGCCAGCAGCTCGTGGGGGGGAGGGCCAAAGGACACCGGGGAGCTGTTTTTT.

V usage is TRBV5-1 and J usage is TRBJ2-3; 8 bases fit TRBD2. The length of the CDR3 is 16 residues. Per the germline V gene, CDR1 is SGHRS and CDR2 is YFSETQ. V shed 3 bases and J 2 bases; nucleotides not matched to a gene: 8. Here the CDR3 DNA reads TGCGCCAGCAGCTGGCCTCGAGCGGGAGACACAGATACGCAGTATTTT. Translated: CASSWPRAGDTDTQYF.

V is TRBV7-3 and J is TRBJ1-1; D possibly corresponds to TRBD1 (6 bases). The V gene's germline CDR1 is SGHTA and CDR2 FQGTGA. The germline V and J ends were trimmed by 5 bases and 4 bases, with 14 bases remaining between them. The CDR3 length is 14 residues. CDR3 coding DNA: TGTGCCAGCAGCGTTACGACAGGTATCACTGAAGCTTTCTTT. Amino acids: CASSVTTGITEAFF.

The chain employs TRBV19 and TRBJ2-2, with 9 bases aligning to TRBD1. Per the germline V gene, CDR1 is LNHDA and CDR2 is SQIVND (reference sequence). The V gene end was trimmed by 3 bases and the J gene end by 5 bases; junction bases not matched to a gene: 7. The CDR3 has 16 amino acids. The CDR3 region has the DNA TGTGCCAGTAGTATCAGAGGGACAGGGAGGACCGGGGAGCTGTTTTTT. Its protein product is CASSIRGTGRTGELFF. The full variable domain, rest sourced from reference TRBV19 and TRBJ2-2, is DGGITQSPKYLFRKEGQNVTLSCEQNLNHDAMYWYRQDPGQGLRLIYYSQIVNDFQKGDIAEGYSVSREKKESFPLTVTSAQKNPTAFYLCASSIRGTGRTGELFFGEGSRLTVL.

The chain has TRBV6-5 and TRBJ2-5, with D perhaps TRBD1 (6 bases). The CDR3 is made up of 15 amino acids. Trimming pared 5 bases from V and 0 bases from J, leaving 13 bases between. Germline CDR1 and CDR2: MNHEY and SVGAGI. The CDR3 loop is CASSIIQGNQETQYF. The DNA for the CDR3 is TGTGCCAGCAGTATAATCCAGGGGAACCAAGAGACCCAGTACTTC.

The chain has TRBV5-8 and TRBJ2-7; a weak D match, TRBD2 (5 bases). The CDR3 totals 13 residues. V lost 1 base, J lost 6 bases, and 11 bases lay in between. The germline V gene encodes CDR1 SGHTS and CDR2 YDEGEE. In nucleotides, the CDR3 is TGTGCCAGCAGCTTGAGGAGGTCTGGCGAGCAGTACTTC. Protein: CASSLRRSGEQYF.

The V call is TRBV5-1, the J call TRBJ2-7; 7 bases align to TRBD1. The CDR3 consists of 15 residues. Germline V gene data show CDR1 as SGHRS and CDR2 as YFSETQ. After removal of 2 bases from V and 4 bases from J, the junction contained 9 bases not matched to a gene. The CDR3 bases are TGCGCCAGCAGCTTAGGGACAGTAGCCGGGTACGAGCAGTACTTC. Its protein product is CASSLGTVAGYEQYF.

CDR3 loop: CSASWLAGELFF. CDR3 sequence (DNA): TGCAGTGCTAGTTGGCTAGCCGGGGAGCTGTTTTTT. The chain has TRBV20-1 and TRBJ2-2; D gene unclear. This CDR3 has 12 amino acids. V was clipped by 3 bases and J by 6 bases, with 8 bases between them. Germline V gene lookup returns CDR1 DFQATT and CDR2 SNEGSKA (reference sequence).

This rearrangement joins TRBV19 to TRBJ1-1, with 7 nucleotides matching TRBD1. Germline V CDR1 and CDR2: LNHDA, SQIVND (reference sequence). Trimming took 6 bases from V and 11 from J; bases not matched to a gene: 15. This CDR3 comprises 14 residues. In DNA form, the CDR3 reads TGTGCCAGTAGAGGGGGCTGGGCCCCTCAGTCTGCTTTCTTT. As protein: CASRGGWAPQSAFF.

CDR3 amino acids: CASSRGDTYYEQYF. In DNA, the CDR3 is TGTGCCAGCAGCAGGGGTGACACCTACTACGAGCAGTACTTC. This chain connects TRBV27 to TRBJ2-7; tentatively, D is TRBD1 (6 bases). From germline, CDR1 is MNHEY and CDR2 SMNVEV (reference sequence). The CDR3 contains 14 residues. The germline V and J ends were trimmed by 6 bases and 3 bases, with 15 bases remaining between them.

The chain employs TRBV4-1 and TRBJ2-7, with TRBD1 identical over 8 bases. The CDR3 length is 17 residues. V trimming: 1 base; J trimming: 2 bases; junction bases outside the gene matches: 10. Germline CDR1 MGHRA, CDR2 YSYEKL. The CDR3 DNA sequence: TGCGCCAGCAGCCAAGGGGCCGGGACAGGACTAACCTACGAGCAGTACTTC. Amino acid sequence: CASSQGAGTGLTYEQYF.

The rearrangement links TRBV3-1 (or the pseudogene TRBV3-2) to TRBJ2-5; TRBD1 aligns across 11 bases. Germline CDR1 reads LGHDT; CDR2 reads YNNKEL (reference sequence). The CDR3 sequence is 16 residues long. V lost 4 bases and J lost 3; bases outside the gene matches: 7. The CDR3 DNA reads as TGTGCCAGCAGCCGATTTCCGGGACAGGGGGAAGAGACCCAGTACTTC. Translating gives CASSRFPGQGEETQYF.

CDR3 in amino acids: CASNQQGLGNTIYF. DNA of the CDR3: TGTGCCAGCAACCAACAGGGACTAGGAAACACCATATATTTT. This chain links TRBV28 with TRBJ1-3, with a weak D call TRBD1 (6 bases). Germline assignment: CDR1 MDHEN and CDR2 SYDVKM. CDR3 length: 14 amino acids. V was trimmed by 7 bases and J by 4 bases, leaving 14 bases between them. The entire variable domain, with the rest obtained from reference TRBV28 and TRBJ1-3, is as follows: DVKVTQSSRYLVKRTGEKVFLECVQDMDHENMFWYRQDPGLGLRLIYFSYDVKMKEKGDIPEGYSVSREKKERFSLILESASTNQTSMYLCASNQQGLGNTIYFGEGSWLTVV.

The chain joins TRBV7-8 to TRBJ2-3; TRBD2 is a possible D gene (5 bases). The CDR3 is made up of 15 amino acids. Trimming removed 6 bases at V and 2 bases at J, with 15 bases between. Germline CDR1 and CDR2: SGHVS and FQNEAQ. The CDR3 reads CASRTRTGITDTQYF. In nucleotides, the CDR3 is TGTGCCAGCAGGACCCGGACGGGAATCACAGATACGCAGTATTTT.

J is TRBJ1-5 and V is TRBV7-8; tentatively, D is TRBD1 (5 bases). Deletions cut 1 base from V and 3 bases from J, with 13 bases between. The CDR3 is 16 residues long. Germline V gene sequence: CDR1 SGHVS, CDR2 FQNEAQ. CDR3 residues: CASSLVAGFNNQPQHF. The CDR3 bases are TGTGCCAGCAGCTTAGTCGCAGGGTTTAACAATCAGCCCCAGCATTTT.